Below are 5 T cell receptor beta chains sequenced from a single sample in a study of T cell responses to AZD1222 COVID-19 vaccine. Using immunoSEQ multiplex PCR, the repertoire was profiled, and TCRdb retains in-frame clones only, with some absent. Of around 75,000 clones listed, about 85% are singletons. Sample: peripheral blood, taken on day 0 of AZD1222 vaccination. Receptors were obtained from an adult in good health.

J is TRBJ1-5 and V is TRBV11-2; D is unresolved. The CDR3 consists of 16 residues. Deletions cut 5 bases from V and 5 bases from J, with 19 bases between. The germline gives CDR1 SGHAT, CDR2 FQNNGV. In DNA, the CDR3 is TGTGCCAGCAGCGACTCTAGGGTGCCTAAGGATCAGCCCCAGCATTTT. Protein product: CASSDSRVPKDQPQHF.

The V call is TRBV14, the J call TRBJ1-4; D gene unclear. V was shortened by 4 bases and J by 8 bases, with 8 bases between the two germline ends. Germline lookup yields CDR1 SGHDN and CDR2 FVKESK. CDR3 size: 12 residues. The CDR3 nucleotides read TGTGCCAGCAGCCCGAGAGGGGAAAAACTGTTTTTT. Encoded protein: CASSPRGEKLFF.

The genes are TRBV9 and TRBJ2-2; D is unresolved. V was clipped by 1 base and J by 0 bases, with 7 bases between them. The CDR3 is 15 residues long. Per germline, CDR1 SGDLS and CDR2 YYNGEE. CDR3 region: CASSVSAANTGELFF. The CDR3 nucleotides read TGTGCCAGCAGCGTATCGGCCGCGAACACCGGGGAGCTGTTTTTT. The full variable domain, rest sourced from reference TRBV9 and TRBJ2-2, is DSGVTQTPKHLITATGQRVTLRCSPRSGDLSVYWYQQSLDQGLQFLIQYYNGEERAKGNILERFSAQQFPDLHSELNLSSLELGDSALYFCASSVSAANTGELFFGEGSRLTVL.

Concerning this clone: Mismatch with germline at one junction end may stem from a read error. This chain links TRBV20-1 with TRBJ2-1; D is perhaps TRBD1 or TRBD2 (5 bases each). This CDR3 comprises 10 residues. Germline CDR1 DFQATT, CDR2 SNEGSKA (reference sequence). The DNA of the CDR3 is TGCAGTGCGGCCGGGGCCGAGCGGTTCTTC. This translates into CSAAGAERFF.

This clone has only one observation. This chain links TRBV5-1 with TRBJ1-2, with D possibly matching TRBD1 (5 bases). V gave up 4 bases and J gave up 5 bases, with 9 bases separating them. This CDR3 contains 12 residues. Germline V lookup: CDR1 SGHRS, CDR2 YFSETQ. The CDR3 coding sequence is TGCGCCAGCAGCCCCACAGGATATGGCTACACCTTC. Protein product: CASSPTGYGYTF.